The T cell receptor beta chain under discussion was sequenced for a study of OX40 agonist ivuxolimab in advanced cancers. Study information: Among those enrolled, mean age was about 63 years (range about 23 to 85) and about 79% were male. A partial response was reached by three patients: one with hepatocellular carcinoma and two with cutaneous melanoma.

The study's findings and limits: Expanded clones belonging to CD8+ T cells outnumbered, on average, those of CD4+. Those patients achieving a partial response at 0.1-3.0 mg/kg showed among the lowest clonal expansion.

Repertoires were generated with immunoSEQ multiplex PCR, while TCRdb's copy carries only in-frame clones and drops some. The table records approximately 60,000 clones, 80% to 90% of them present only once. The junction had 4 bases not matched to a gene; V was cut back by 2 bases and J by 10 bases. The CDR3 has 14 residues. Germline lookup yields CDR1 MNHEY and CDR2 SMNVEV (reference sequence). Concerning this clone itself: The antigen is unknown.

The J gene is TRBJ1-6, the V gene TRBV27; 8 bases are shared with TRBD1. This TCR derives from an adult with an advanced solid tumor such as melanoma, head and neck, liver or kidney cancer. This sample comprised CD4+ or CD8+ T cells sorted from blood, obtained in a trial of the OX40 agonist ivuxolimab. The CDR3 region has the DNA TGTGCCAGCAGTTTAGCGACAGGGGAGTCACCCCTCCACTTT. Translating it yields CASSLATGESPLHF.